By share, the clone carrying this T cell receptor beta chain counts as medium-sized. Antigen unknown. Using immunoSEQ multiplex PCR, the repertoire was profiled, and TCRdb retains in-frame clones only, with some absent. The sample has around 9,900 clones; roughly 71% are singletons. V shed 8 bases and J shed 2 bases, with 16 bases lying between them. CDR1 is SGHAT and CDR2 is FQNNGV in the germline V gene. The CDR3 loop spans 14 amino acids. This sample was included in a study of OX40 agonist ivuxolimab in advanced cancers. About the research overall: One hepatocellular carcinoma and a couple of cutaneous melanoma patients partially responded.

Findings and limits, study-wide: Antigen specificity remained undetermined for the expanded peripheral T cells.

This TCR was recovered from an adult with an advanced solid tumor such as melanoma, head and neck, liver or kidney cancer. The sequencing used CD4+ or CD8+ T cells sorted from blood, collected in a trial of the OX40 agonist ivuxolimab. The chain employs TRBV11-2 and TRBJ2-7; D unclear. CDR3 nucleotides: TGTGCCAGCGTTGGAAGGCCGAGGACCTACGAGCAGTACTTC. Protein sequence: CASVGRPRTYEQYF. Combining the CDR3 with reference TRBV11-2 and TRBJ2-7 gives the whole variable domain EAGVAQSPRYKIIEKRQSVAFWCNPISGHATLYWYQQILGQGPKLLIQFQNNGVVDDSQLPKDRFSAERLKGVDSTLKIQPAKLEDSAVYLCASVGRPRTYEQYFGPGTRLTVT.